The T cell receptor (beta chain) described here comes from a study of vaccination effects on CD4 cells after COVID-19. Points on this clone: Its cognate antigen is unknown.

Before any sequencing was done, the ViraFEST assay used viral peptide pools to expand antigen-specific CD4+ T cells. The authors isolated CD4+ T cells after 10 days of culture. Participants each got two BNT162b2 or mRNA-1273 vaccine doses. General observations from the study: In healthy vaccinees, only 1 of 255 vaccine-induced clones cross-reacted with common cold coronaviruses.

Data came from immunoSEQ multiplex PCR; TCRdb stores just in-frame clones and leaves some out. The sample shows 20,000 to 30,000 clones, about 80% of them seen only once. Germline V gives CDR1 LNHNV, CDR2 YYDKDF (reference sequence). This CDR3 is 13 amino acids long. Trimming took off 1 base at V and 3 bases at J, with 3 bases between the two ends. Sequencing used CD4+ T cells from PBMCs cultured with SARS-CoV-2 spike peptides, obtained after COVID-19 vaccination. This rearrangement joins TRBV15 to TRBJ2-2; D not certain. This TCR was recovered from a human donor who received a COVID-19 vaccine. Some clones in this sample may be carry-over from other donors' samples. Here the CDR3 DNA reads TGTGCCACCAGCAGAGGCTACACCGGGGAGCTGTTTTTT. Translating gives CATSRGYTGELFF.